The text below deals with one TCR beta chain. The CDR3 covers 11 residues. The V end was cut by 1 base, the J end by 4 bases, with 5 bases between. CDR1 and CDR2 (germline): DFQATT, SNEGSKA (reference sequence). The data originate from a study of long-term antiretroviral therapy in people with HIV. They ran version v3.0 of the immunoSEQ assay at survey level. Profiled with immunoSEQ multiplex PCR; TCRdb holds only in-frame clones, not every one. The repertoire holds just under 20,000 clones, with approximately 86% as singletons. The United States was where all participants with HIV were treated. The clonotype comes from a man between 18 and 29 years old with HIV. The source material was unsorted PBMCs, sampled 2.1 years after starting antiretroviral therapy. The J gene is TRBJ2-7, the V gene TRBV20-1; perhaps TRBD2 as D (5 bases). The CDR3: CSARAGYEQYF. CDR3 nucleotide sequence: TGCAGTGCTAGAGCGGGATACGAGCAGTACTTC.